This is a list of T cell receptor beta chains from one sample in a study of blood T cells in healthy people across ages. TCRdb reprocessed the 5' RACE reads with MiXCR, giving one entry per CDR3 protein. The table has hundreds of thousands of distinct CDR3 sequences, approximately 49% seen once. Sequencing input: blood. These receptors were collected from a woman in her sixties in good health. Both conserved end residues are part of each CDR3. Fields, in order: V gene, J gene, D gene, clone size, CDR3 protein, CDR3 DNA. D genes are given only for firm matches. Only some rows state a clone size, as once, few, many or a class for expanded clones.

V: TRBV20-1
J: TRBJ2-7
D: -
size: few
CDR3: CSARDPRTGSYEQYF
DNA: TGCAGTGCTAGAGATCCACGGACTGGATCCTACGAGCAGTACTTC

V: TRBV3-1
J: TRBJ2-3
D: -
size: -
CDR3: CASSQDRTSGLSSTDTQYF
DNA: TGTGCCAGCAGCCAAGATCGAACTTCAGGTCTTTCTAGCACAGATACGCAGTATTTT

V: TRBV7-9
J: TRBJ2-7
D: TRBD2
size: -
CDR3: CASSPGTRWGNEQYF
DNA: TGTGCCAGCAGCCCCGGGACTAGATGGGGCAATGAGCAGTACTTC

V: TRBV29-1
J: TRBJ2-5
D: -
size: few
CDR3: CSSKGAEETQYF
DNA: TGCAGCTCAAAAGGGGCGGAAGAGACCCAGTACTTC

V: TRBV9
J: TRBJ2-1
D: -
size: many
CDR3: CASSGDNEQFF
DNA: TGTGCCAGCAGCGGGGACAATGAGCAGTTCTTC

V: TRBV3-1
J: TRBJ2-1
D: -
size: -
CDR3: CASSQELADYNEQFF
DNA: TGTGCCAGCAGCCAAGAATTAGCAGACTACAATGAGCAGTTCTTC

V: TRBV20-1
J: TRBJ2-7
D: -
size: -
CDR3: CSARDIHYEQYF
DNA: TGCAGTGCTAGAGATATTCACTACGAGCAGTACTTC

V: TRBV6-6
J: TRBJ1-4
D: TRBD1
size: few
CDR3: CASRTGWELFF
DNA: TGTGCCAGCAGGACAGGGTGGGAACTGTTTTTT

V: TRBV6-5
J: TRBJ2-1
D: TRBD1
size: -
CDR3: CASSYSMLGTGNDEQFF
DNA: TGTGCCAGCAGTTACTCGATGTTAGGGACAGGGAATGATGAGCAGTTCTTC

V: TRBV7-2
J: TRBJ2-4
D: TRBD2
size: few
CDR3: CASSAGEGNIQYF
DNA: TGTGCCAGCAGTGCCGGGGAGGGAAACATTCAGTACTTC

V: TRBV28
J: TRBJ1-5
D: TRBD1
size: -
CDR3: CASSSGTAYQPQHF
DNA: TGTGCCAGCAGTTCCGGGACAGCATATCAGCCCCAGCATTTT

V: TRBV20-1
J: TRBJ2-7
D: TRBD2
size: -
CDR3: CSARISSGSYEQYF
DNA: TGCAGTGCTAGAATTTCTAGCGGGTCCTACGAGCAGTACTTC

V: TRBV29-1
J: TRBJ2-3
D: TRBD2
size: -
CDR3: CSKRESGPDTQYF
DNA: TGCAGTAAGCGGGAAAGTGGCCCAGATACGCAGTATTTT

V: TRBV6-1
J: TRBJ1-2
D: -
size: -
CDR3: CASSAADNYGYTF
DNA: TGTGCCAGCAGTGCGGCAGACAACTATGGCTACACCTTC

V: TRBV6-2/TRBV6-3
J: TRBJ2-3
D: -
size: -
CDR3: CASSLRHEGDTQYF
DNA: TGTGCCAGCAGCTTAAGACACGAAGGCGATACGCAGTATTTT

V: TRBV5-1
J: TRBJ2-3
D: TRBD2
size: once
CDR3: CASSLVAGEADTQYF
DNA: TGCGCCAGCAGCTTGGTAGCGGGAGAGGCAGATACGCAGTATTTT

V: TRBV4-2
J: TRBJ2-2
D: -
size: -
CDR3: CASSQGEGGSENTGELFF
DNA: TGTGCCAGCAGCCAAGGTGAAGGGGGTAGCGAAAACACCGGGGAGCTGTTTTTT

V: TRBV9
J: TRBJ2-7
D: -
size: -
CDR3: CASSVLGIEGEQYF
DNA: TGTGCCAGCAGCGTACTCGGGATCGAGGGTGAGCAGTACTTC

V: TRBV7-9
J: TRBJ2-3
D: -
size: -
CDR3: CASKGASTDTQYF
DNA: TGTGCCAGCAAGGGAGCGAGCACAGATACGCAGTATTTT

V: TRBV11-1
J: TRBJ2-7
D: TRBD2
size: -
CDR3: CASSSTGTSGALEQYF
DNA: TGTGCCAGCAGCTCCACCGGGACTAGCGGAGCCCTGGAGCAGTACTTC

V: TRBV6-5
J: TRBJ2-1
D: -
size: -
CDR3: CASSQTNPTYNEQFF
DNA: TGTGCCAGCAGTCAGACTAACCCAACCTACAATGAGCAGTTCTTC

V: TRBV4-3
J: TRBJ2-1
D: -
size: few
CDR3: CASSTERGVVEQFF
DNA: TGCGCCAGCTCGACTGAACGAGGGGTGGTAGAGCAGTTCTTC

V: TRBV12-5
J: TRBJ1-2
D: -
size: -
CDR3: CASGLDGGGLSYTF
DNA: TGTGCTAGTGGTTTGGACGGGGGCGGACTCTCCTACACCTTC

V: TRBV6-6
J: TRBJ2-3
D: -
size: -
CDR3: CASSSHERTDTQYF
DNA: TGTGCCAGCAGTTCTCACGAGAGGACAGATACGCAGTATTTT

V: TRBV3-1
J: TRBJ2-4
D: TRBD2
size: -
CDR3: CASSQTSGNYELYF
DNA: TGTGCCAGCAGCCAGACTAGCGGGAACTACGAGCTGTACTTC